A selection of T cell receptor beta chains follows, all from one sample in a study of cytomegalovirus exposure and HLA in healthy donors. TCRdb's table, derived via immunoSEQ multiplex PCR, lists solely in-frame clones and lacks some. The data hold about 200,000 clones, with 75% to 85% observed a single time. The sequencing input was PBMCs. The receptor source for this set is a male donor in good health and CMV-seropositive. Each CDR3 is given with its conserved first and last residue. Fields, in order: V gene, D gene, CDR3 length, J gene, clone size, CDR3 DNA, CDR3 protein. D genes are given only for firm matches. The size field is filled for only some rows; it gives once, few, many or a size class.

V: TRBV10-3; D: .; length: 14; J: TRBJ2-1; size: .; DNA: TGTGCCATCAGTGAGAGAGTGTTGCCCGAGGAGCAGTTCTTC; CDR3: CAISERVLPEEQFF
V: TRBV7-2; D: .; length: 14; J: TRBJ2-7; size: .; DNA: TGTGCCAGCAGCCGCGGAGGCCGCACCTACGAGCAGTACTTC; CDR3: CASSRGGRTYEQYF
V: TRBV18; D: .; length: 16; J: TRBJ2-6; size: .; DNA: TGTGCCAGCTCACCACCTATGCAGTCTGGGGCCAACGTCCTGACTTTC; CDR3: CASSPPMQSGANVLTF
V: TRBV7-2; D: .; length: 15; J: TRBJ1-1; size: .; DNA: TGTGCCAGCAGCCGGAGGGGTCCGACGGGAACTGAAGCTTTCTTT; CDR3: CASSRRGPTGTEAFF
V: TRBV28; D: TRBD2; length: 16; J: TRBJ2-1; size: .; DNA: TGTGCCAGCAGTCCGCCGTTAGCGGGAACCAACAATGAGCAGTTCTTC; CDR3: CASSPPLAGTNNEQFF
V: TRBV2; D: TRBD2; length: 12; J: TRBJ2-7; size: .; DNA: TGTGCCAGCAGCGCCGAGCGGGGGGCTCAGTACTTC; CDR3: CASSAERGAQYF
V: TRBV28; D: .; length: 14; J: TRBJ2-3; size: .; DNA: TGTGCCAGCAGCCGACTAGACAGCACAGATACGCAGTATTTT; CDR3: CASSRLDSTDTQYF
V: TRBV10-3; D: .; length: 14; J: TRBJ1-1; size: .; DNA: TGTGCCATCAGGGGCCAGGACACGAACACTGAAGCTTTCTTT; CDR3: CAIRGQDTNTEAFF
V: TRBV5-4; D: TRBD2; length: 15; J: TRBJ2-7; size: .; DNA: TGTGCCAGCAGCTTGCTTCAGGGAGGGTCCTACGAGCAGTACTTC; CDR3: CASSLLQGGSYEQYF
V: TRBV27; D: TRBD1; length: 12; J: TRBJ1-1; size: .; DNA: TGTGCCAGCAGCGGACAGGGGCATGAAGCTTTCTTT; CDR3: CASSGQGHEAFF
V: TRBV27; D: .; length: 12; J: TRBJ1-2; size: .; DNA: TGTGCCAGCAGTTCCCCTGGGGAGGGCTACACCTTC; CDR3: CASSSPGEGYTF
V: TRBV11-2; D: .; length: 15; J: TRBJ1-2; size: .; DNA: TGTGCCAGCAGCTTAGAAGGCAGCACTACCGGAGGCTACACCTTC; CDR3: CASSLEGSTTGGYTF
V: TRBV4-3; D: .; length: 15; J: TRBJ2-7; size: .; DNA: TGCGCCAGCAGCCAAGGGGCGGGACCATTCTACGAGCAGTACTTC; CDR3: CASSQGAGPFYEQYF
V: TRBV7-9; D: .; length: 14; J: TRBJ2-7; size: once; DNA: TGTGCCAGCAGCAAGACCGGCGGCAACTACGAGCAGTACTTC; CDR3: CASSKTGGNYEQYF
V: TRBV5-1; D: .; length: 17; J: TRBJ2-1; size: .; DNA: TGCGCCAGCAGCTTGGTACTTACAGGGAGCTCCTACAATGAGCAGTTCTTC; CDR3: CASSLVLTGSSYNEQFF
V: TRBV5-1; D: .; length: 14; J: TRBJ1-3; size: .; DNA: TGCGCCAGCAGCTTGACACCGGATAGGAGCACCATATATTTT; CDR3: CASSLTPDRSTIYF
V: TRBV19; D: TRBD1; length: 14; J: TRBJ1-1; size: once; DNA: TGTGCCAGTAGTGTCACGCCAGGGGGCACTGAAGCTTTCTTT; CDR3: CASSVTPGGTEAFF